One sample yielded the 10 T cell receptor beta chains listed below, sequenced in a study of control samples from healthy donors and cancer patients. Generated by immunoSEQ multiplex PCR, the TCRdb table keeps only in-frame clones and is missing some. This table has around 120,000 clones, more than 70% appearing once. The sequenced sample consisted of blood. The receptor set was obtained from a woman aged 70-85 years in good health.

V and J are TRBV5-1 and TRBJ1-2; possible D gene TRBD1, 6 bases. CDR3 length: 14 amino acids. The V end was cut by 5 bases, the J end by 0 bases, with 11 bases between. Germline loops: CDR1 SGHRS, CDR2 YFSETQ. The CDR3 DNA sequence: TGCGCCAGCAGAAGGGACACAACTAACTATGGCTACACCTTC. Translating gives CASRRDTTNYGYTF. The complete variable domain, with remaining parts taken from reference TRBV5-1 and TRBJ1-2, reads KAGVTQTPRYLIKTRGQQVTLSCSPISGHRSVSWYQQTPGQGLQFLFEYFSETQRNKGNFPGRFSGRQFSNSRSEMNVSTLELGDSALYLCASRRDTTNYGYTFGSGTRLTVV.

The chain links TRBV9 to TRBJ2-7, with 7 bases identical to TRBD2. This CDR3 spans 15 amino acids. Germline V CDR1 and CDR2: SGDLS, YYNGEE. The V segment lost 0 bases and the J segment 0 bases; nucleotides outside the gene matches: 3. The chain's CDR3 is CASSVGLADSYEQYF. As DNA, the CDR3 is TGTGCCAGCAGCGTAGGTCTAGCGGACTCCTACGAGCAGTACTTC.

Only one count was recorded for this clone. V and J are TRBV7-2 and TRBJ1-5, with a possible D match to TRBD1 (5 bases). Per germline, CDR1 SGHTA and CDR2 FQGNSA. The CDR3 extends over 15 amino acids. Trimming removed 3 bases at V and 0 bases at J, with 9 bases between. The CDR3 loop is CASSLDTYSNQPQHF. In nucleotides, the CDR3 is TGTGCCAGCAGCTTGGACACCTATAGCAATCAGCCCCAGCATTTT.

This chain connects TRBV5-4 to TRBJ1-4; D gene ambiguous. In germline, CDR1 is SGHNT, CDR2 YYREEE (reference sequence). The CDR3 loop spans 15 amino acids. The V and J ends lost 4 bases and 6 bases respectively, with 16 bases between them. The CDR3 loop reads CASSPEERLDEKLFF. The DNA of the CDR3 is TGTGCCAGCAGCCCGGAGGAGAGATTGGATGAAAAACTGTTTTTT. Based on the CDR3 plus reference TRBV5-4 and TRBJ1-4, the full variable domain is ETGVTQSPTHLIKTRGQQVTLRCSSQSGHNTVSWYQQALGQGPQFIFQYYREEENGRGNFPPRFSGLQFPNYSSELNVNALELDDSALYLCASSPEERLDEKLFFGSGTQLSVL.

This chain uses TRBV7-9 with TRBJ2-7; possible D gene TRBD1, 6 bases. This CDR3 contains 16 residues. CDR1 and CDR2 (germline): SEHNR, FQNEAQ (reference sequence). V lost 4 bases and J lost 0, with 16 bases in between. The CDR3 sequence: CASSSELGQASYEQYF. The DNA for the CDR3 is TGTGCCAGCAGCTCGGAGTTGGGACAAGCCTCCTACGAGCAGTACTTC.

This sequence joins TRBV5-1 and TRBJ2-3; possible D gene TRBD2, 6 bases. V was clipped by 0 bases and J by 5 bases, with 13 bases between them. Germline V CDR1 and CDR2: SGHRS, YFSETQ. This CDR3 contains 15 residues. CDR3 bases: TGCGCCAGCAGCTTGGGAGGAGGGCTCGAAGATACGCAGTATTTT. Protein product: CASSLGGGLEDTQYF.

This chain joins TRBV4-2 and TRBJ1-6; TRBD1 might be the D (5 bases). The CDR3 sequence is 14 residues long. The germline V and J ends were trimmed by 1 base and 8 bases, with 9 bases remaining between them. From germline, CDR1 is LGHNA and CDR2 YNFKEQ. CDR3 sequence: CASSQVREDSPLHF. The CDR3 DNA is TGTGCCAGCAGCCAAGTCAGGGAGGATTCACCCCTCCACTTT.

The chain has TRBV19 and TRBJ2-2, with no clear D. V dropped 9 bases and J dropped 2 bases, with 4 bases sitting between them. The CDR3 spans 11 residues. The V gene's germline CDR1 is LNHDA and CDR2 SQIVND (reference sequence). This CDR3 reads CASSNTGELFF. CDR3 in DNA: TGTGCCAGCTCAAACACCGGGGAGCTGTTTTTT.

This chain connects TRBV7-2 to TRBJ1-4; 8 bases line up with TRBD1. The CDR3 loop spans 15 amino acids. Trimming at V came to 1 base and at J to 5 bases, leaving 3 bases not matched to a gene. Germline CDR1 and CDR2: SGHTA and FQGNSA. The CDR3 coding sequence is TGTGCCAGCAGCTTAGGGGGACAGGCAAATGAAAAACTGTTTTTT. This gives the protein CASSLGGQANEKLFF.

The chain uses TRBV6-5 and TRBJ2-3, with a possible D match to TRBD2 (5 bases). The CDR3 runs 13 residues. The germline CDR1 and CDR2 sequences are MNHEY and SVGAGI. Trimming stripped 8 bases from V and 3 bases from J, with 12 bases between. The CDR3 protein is CASEERRTDTQYF. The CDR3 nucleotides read TGTGCCAGCGAAGAAAGGAGGACAGATACGCAGTATTTT.